A single sample gave rise to the 21 T cell receptor beta chains below, sequenced in a study of T cell repertoires in cytomegalovirus infection (dated by TCRdb to between 2018 and 2021). These TCRs are of unknown antigen specificity. This specimen's treatment or condition label, per the study, means: in vitro stimulation with specific CMV peptide epitopes to enrich CMV-specific T cells. Sequencer: Illumina HiSeq 1500. The raw public data were reprocessed by TCRdb itself: fastp quality trimming at Q25, MiXCR clonotype calling, in-frame beta chains only. CDR3 protein sequences are deduplicated, and each keeps its most common genes and DNA. This sample lists approximately 270,000 distinct CDR3 sequences; around 20% were detected once. Roughly a fifth of the sample goes to the ten largest clones. The sequenced sample was cultured PBMCs, obtained from culture after CMV antigen stimulation. These receptors came from a human donor in good health (CMV status not recorded). Some clones in this sample may be carry-over from other donors' samples.

The chain is built from TRBV15 and TRBJ1-3, with D perhaps TRBD1 (6 bases). This CDR3 has 15 residues. Germline values: CDR1 LNHNV, CDR2 YYDKDF (reference sequence). The V end lost 1 base, the J end lost 4 bases, and 11 bases lay between the germline ends. This chain's CDR3 is CATSRVRDIGNTIYF. Written as DNA, the CDR3 is TGTGCCACCAGCAGAGTCAGGGACATCGGAAACACCATATATTTT.

The V gene is TRBV25-1, the J gene TRBJ1-2, with TRBD1 as a possible D gene (6 bases). The CDR3 covers 16 residues. V lost 5 bases and J 2 bases, leaving 18 bases between the germline ends. Germline V gives CDR1 MGHDK, CDR2 SYGVNS. In DNA, the CDR3 is TGTGCCAGCAGTAGTGTTGGCGGGGGCGTGAACTATGGCTACACCTTC. Translation gives CASSSVGGGVNYGYTF.

The rearrangement joins TRBV9 to TRBJ2-3; D is unresolved. From germline, CDR1 is SGDLS and CDR2 YYNGEE. The CDR3 runs to 14 residues. The ends were cut back, 0 bases at V and 5 bases at J, with 10 bases in the middle. The CDR3 region is CASSVEGLRDTQYF. CDR3 DNA sequence: TGTGCCAGCAGCGTAGAGGGTTTGAGAGATACGCAGTATTTT.

Concerning this clonotype itself: This could be a read error, since a much larger clone is one nucleotide away. The CDR3 protein is CASSFRSGTTLYGYTF. The CDR3 nucleotides read TGTGCCAGCAGCTTTCGGTCCGGGACAACCCTCTATGGCTACACCTTC. The V call is TRBV7-8, the J call TRBJ1-2; the D gene is possibly TRBD1 (6 bases). Germline-derived CDR1 and CDR2 are SGHVS and FQNEAQ. The CDR3 is made up of 16 amino acids. The V end was cut by 3 bases, the J end by 4 bases, with 18 bases between. Full variable domain (rest looked up from reference TRBV7-8 and TRBJ1-2): GAGVSQSPRYKVAKRGQDVALRCDPISGHVSLFWYQQALGQGPEFLTYFQNEAQLDKSGLPSDRFFAERPEGSVSTLKIQRTQQEDSAVYLCASSFRSGTTLYGYTFGSGTRLTVV.

This clonotype was detected many times. This sequence joins TRBV10-3 and TRBJ2-1; 8 nucleotides agree with TRBD2. Trimming removed 7 bases from V and 2 bases from J; junction bases left unmatched: 4. The CDR3 spans 14 residues. In germline, CDR1 is ENHRY, CDR2 SYGVKD. The CDR3 region is CAITGGEAYNEQFF. The DNA of the CDR3 is TGTGCCATCACCGGGGGGGAGGCCTACAATGAGCAGTTCTTC.

This clonotype was recorded at least ten times. The J gene is TRBJ2-1, the V gene TRBV7-2, with TRBD2 matching over 9 bases. The CDR3 totals 17 residues. Germline CDR1 reads SGHTA; CDR2 reads FQGNSA. V was clipped by 7 bases and J by 7 bases; unmatched bases: 17. The CDR3: CASTHPRLAARGNEQFF. The CDR3, as DNA: TGTGCCAGCACCCATCCCCGACTAGCGGCTCGAGGGAATGAGCAGTTCTTC.

The chain combines TRBV6-2 or TRBV6-3 with TRBJ1-1; no clear D gene. V dropped 2 bases and J dropped 3 bases, with 10 bases sitting between them. CDR1 and CDR2 (germline): MNHEY, SVGEGT. The CDR3 is 14 amino acids. As DNA, the CDR3 is TGTGCCAGCAGTTACCGGCCCCGGGACACTGAAGCTTTCTTT. Translated: CASSYRPRDTEAFF.

This clonotype appeared a few times. The genes are TRBV25-1 and TRBJ1-5; D uncertain. CDR1 MGHDK and CDR2 SYGVNS come from the germline V gene. V lost 2 bases and J 0 bases, leaving 17 bases between the germline ends. CDR3 length: 18 amino acids. Here the CDR3 DNA reads TGTGCCAGCAGTGAACGTCCTTTCCCTTCTTATAGCAATCAGCCCCAGCATTTT. The encoded protein is CASSERPFPSYSNQPQHF.

The V gene is TRBV18, the J gene TRBJ2-5, with D perhaps matching TRBD2 (6 bases). Trimming removed 3 bases at V and 5 bases at J, with 19 bases between. The CDR3 consists of 16 residues. Germline V gene data show CDR1 as KGHSH and CDR2 as LQKENI. For the CDR3, the DNA is TGTGCCAGCTCACCTTTGTCGGGACTGCCATCGGAGACCCAGTACTTC. Residues: CASSPLSGLPSETQYF.

In its sample, this clonotype was seen a few times. The V and J genes are TRBV24-1 and TRBJ2-1; D remains unclear. This CDR3 is 13 amino acids long. Germline V CDR1 and CDR2: KGHDR, SFDVKD. V was shortened by 5 bases and J by 4 bases, with 8 bases between the two germline ends. The CDR3 nucleotides read TGTGCCACCAGTGCTCGTATGTACAATGAGCAGTTCTTC. It specifies CATSARMYNEQFF.

The chain is built from TRBV7-9 and TRBJ2-1; 9 positions match TRBD1. J lost 3 bases, V lost 5 bases, and 5 bases had no gene match. Germline assignment: CDR1 SEHNR and CDR2 FQNEAQ (reference sequence). This CDR3 has 15 amino acids. The chain's CDR3 is CASSADRGGYNEQFF. The CDR3 DNA reads TGTGCCAGCAGCGCGGACAGGGGAGGCTACAATGAGCAGTTCTTC.

The rearrangement links TRBV6-6 to TRBJ2-5; the match to TRBD2 covers 8 bases. V lost 8 bases and J lost 4; bases outside the gene matches: 21. Per germline, CDR1 MNHNY and CDR2 SVGAGI (reference sequence). This CDR3 is 18 amino acids long. For the CDR3, the DNA is TGTGCCAGCCTAGCGGGCTTATACCGAAGAATTGGGGGAGAGACCCAGTACTTC. Translating it yields CASLAGLYRRIGGETQYF.

The chain uses TRBV12-3 or TRBV12-4 and TRBJ2-7; TRBD2 agrees at 11 bases. Germline trimming cut 7 bases from V and 2 bases from J; bases unmatched to any gene: 7. CDR3 length equals 15 residues. The CDR3 DNA reads TGTGCCAGCACTATGGATAGCGGGAGGGCCTACGAGCAGTACTTC. This gives the protein CASTMDSGRAYEQYF.

The chain recombines TRBV6-1 with TRBJ2-3; D is ambiguous. This CDR3 is 15 amino acids long. V was pared by 0 bases and J by 0 bases, with 7 bases between. CDR1 is MNHNS, CDR2 SASEGT, per germline. The CDR3 here is CASSEAGTSTDTQYF. In nucleotides, the CDR3 is TGTGCCAGCAGTGAAGCGGGCACCAGCACAGATACGCAGTATTTT.

V gene TRBV12-3 or TRBV12-4 combines with J gene TRBJ2-1; 7 nucleotides match TRBD2. This CDR3 contains 14 residues. Trimming cost V 6 bases and J 8 bases; bases outside gene matches: 10. The CDR3 reads CASRPSGAGDEQFF. In DNA form, the CDR3 reads TGTGCCAGCAGACCAAGCGGGGCCGGGGATGAGCAGTTCTTC.

This clonotype was observed a handful of times. This rearrangement joins TRBV12-3 or TRBV12-4 to TRBJ1-2; 7 nucleotides align to TRBD1. The CDR3 extends over 14 amino acids. J lost 5 bases, V lost 1 base, and 4 bases had no gene match. CDR3 protein: CASSLGRGGYGYTF. The CDR3 nucleotides are TGTGCCAGCAGTTTAGGCAGGGGGGGATATGGCTACACCTTC.

There are a few counts of this clonotype. The chain joins TRBV6-2 or TRBV6-3 to TRBJ2-1; D may be TRBD2 (6 bases). Between the trimmed V and J ends, which lost 5 bases and 6 bases, there was a span of 17 bases. This CDR3 has 15 residues. CDR1 is MNHEY, CDR2 SVGEGT, per germline. The CDR3 DNA is TGTGCCAGCAGTCAAACCTCTAGCGAGGGCAATGAGCAGTTCTTC. Protein sequence: CASSQTSSEGNEQFF.

This clonotype has just a few counts. The rearrangement uses TRBV6-6 and TRBJ2-1; TRBD2 agrees at 8 bases. The CDR3 covers 14 residues. V was clipped by 10 bases and J by 7 bases; unmatched bases: 12. Germline V gives CDR1 MNHNY, CDR2 SVGAGI (reference sequence). The CDR3 region is CATQETGGLNEQFF. In nucleotides, the CDR3 is TGTGCCACCCAAGAGACGGGAGGGTTGAATGAGCAGTTCTTC.

The V gene is TRBV6-2 or TRBV6-3, the J gene TRBJ1-5; the D gene is possibly TRBD1 (6 bases). This CDR3 region has 14 residues. Trimming removed 2 bases at V and 1 base at J, with 6 bases between. Per the germline V gene, CDR1 is MNHEY and CDR2 is SVGEGT. CDR3 protein: CASSYGTSNQPQHF. The CDR3 region has the DNA TGTGCCAGCAGTTACGGGACAAGCAATCAGCCCCAGCATTTT.

This clonotype was detected many times. The CDR3 coding sequence is TGCGCCAGCAGCCAAGAGTTTGGACAGTTTAATTCACCCCTCCACTTT. Protein product: CASSQEFGQFNSPLHF. The chain couples TRBV4-1 to TRBJ1-6, with a possible D match to TRBD1 (6 bases). Germline V gene lookup returns CDR1 MGHRA and CDR2 YSYEKL. Trimming removed 0 bases from V and 6 bases from J, with 12 bases in between. The CDR3 runs to 16 residues.

This clonotype showed up just a few times. The rearrangement joins TRBV19 to TRBJ2-7; 9 nucleotides match TRBD1. Germline lookup yields CDR1 LNHDA and CDR2 SQIVND (reference sequence). The junction had 16 bases not matched to a gene; V was cut back by 1 base and J by 6 bases. This CDR3 is built from 18 residues. CDR3 in DNA: TGTGCCAGTAGTATAGGGGACAGGGTCCTAGGGGTTTCGGGCGAGCAGTACTTC. It encodes CASSIGDRVLGVSGEQYF.